This T cell receptor beta chain was sequenced in a study of radiation and T cells in renal cell carcinoma. Generated by immunoSEQ multiplex PCR, the TCRdb table keeps only in-frame clones and is missing some. The sample yields roughly 100,000 clones, roughly 82% seen once. The time point: blood 4 weeks post-SBRT, at nephrectomy. The treatment denotes: 15 Gy SBRT to primary tumor, nephrectomy 4 weeks later. Nephrectomy followed 15 Gy stereotactic body radiation by 4 weeks. The patient's renal cell carcinoma had clear cell pathology. This CDR3 is built from 15 residues. The V end was cut by 6 bases, the J end by 5 bases, with 16 bases between. Germline CDR1 reads LNHDA; CDR2 reads SQIVND (reference sequence).

The TCR originated in a man aged 60 to 75 with renal cell carcinoma. V usage is TRBV19 and J usage is TRBJ1-4; no firm D call. The source material was blood, sampled from a patient whose treatment included radiotherapy and nephrectomy. The CDR3 DNA sequence: TGTGCCAGTAGCCGCAGGCTTAGGGCGAATGAAAAACTGTTTTTT. This encodes CASSRRLRANEKLFF.